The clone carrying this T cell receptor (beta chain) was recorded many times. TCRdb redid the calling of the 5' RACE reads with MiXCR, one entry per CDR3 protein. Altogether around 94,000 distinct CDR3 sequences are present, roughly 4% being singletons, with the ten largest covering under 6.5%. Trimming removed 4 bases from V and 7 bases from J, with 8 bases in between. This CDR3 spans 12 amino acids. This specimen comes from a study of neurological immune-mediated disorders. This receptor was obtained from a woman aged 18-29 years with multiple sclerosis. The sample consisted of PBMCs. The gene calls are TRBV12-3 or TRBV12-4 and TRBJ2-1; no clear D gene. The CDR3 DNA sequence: TGTGCCAGCAGTTCCATGTCTAATGAGCAGTTCTTC. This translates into CASSSMSNEQFF.